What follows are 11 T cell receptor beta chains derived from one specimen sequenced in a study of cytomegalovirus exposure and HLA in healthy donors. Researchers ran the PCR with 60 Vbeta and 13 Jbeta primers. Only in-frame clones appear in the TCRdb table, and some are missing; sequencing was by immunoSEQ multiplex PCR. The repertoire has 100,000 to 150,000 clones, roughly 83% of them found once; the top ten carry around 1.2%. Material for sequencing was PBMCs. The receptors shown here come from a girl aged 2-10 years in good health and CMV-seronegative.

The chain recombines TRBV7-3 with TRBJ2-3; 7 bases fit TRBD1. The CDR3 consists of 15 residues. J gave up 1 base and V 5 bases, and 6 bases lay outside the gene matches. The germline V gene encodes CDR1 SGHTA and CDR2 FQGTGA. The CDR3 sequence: CASSPGRGRTDTQYF. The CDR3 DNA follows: TGTGCCAGCAGCCCCGGTAGGGGGCGCACAGATACGCAGTATTTT.

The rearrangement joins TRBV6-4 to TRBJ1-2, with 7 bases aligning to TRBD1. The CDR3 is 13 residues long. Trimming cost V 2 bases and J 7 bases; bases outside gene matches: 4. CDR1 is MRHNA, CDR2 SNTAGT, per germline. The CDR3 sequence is CASSDGAGGGYTF. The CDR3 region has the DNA TGTGCCAGCAGTGACGGGGCAGGGGGTGGCTACACCTTC.

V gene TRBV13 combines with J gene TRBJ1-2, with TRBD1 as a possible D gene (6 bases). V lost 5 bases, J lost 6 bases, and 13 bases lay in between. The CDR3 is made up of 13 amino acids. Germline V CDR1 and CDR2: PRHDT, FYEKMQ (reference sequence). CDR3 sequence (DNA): TGTGCCAGCAGCCCTAACAGGGTTCATGGCTACACCTTC. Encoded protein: CASSPNRVHGYTF.

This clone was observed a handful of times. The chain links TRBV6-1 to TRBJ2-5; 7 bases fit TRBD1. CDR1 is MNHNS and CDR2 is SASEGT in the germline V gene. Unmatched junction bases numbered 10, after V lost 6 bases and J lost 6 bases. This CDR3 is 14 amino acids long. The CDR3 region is CASRDTGVPQTQYF. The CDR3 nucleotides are TGTGCCAGCAGGGATACAGGGGTCCCTCAGACCCAGTACTTC.

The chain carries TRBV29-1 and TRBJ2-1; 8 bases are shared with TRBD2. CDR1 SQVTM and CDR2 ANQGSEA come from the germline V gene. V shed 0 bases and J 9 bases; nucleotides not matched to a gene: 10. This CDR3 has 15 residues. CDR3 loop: CSVEDLPGTSVEQFF. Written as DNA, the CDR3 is TGCAGCGTTGAAGATCTTCCCGGGACTAGTGTTGAGCAGTTCTTC.

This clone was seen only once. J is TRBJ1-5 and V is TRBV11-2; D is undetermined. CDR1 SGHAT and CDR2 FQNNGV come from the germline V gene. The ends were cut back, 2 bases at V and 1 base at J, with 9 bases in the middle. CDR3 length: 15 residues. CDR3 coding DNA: TGTGCCAGCAGCTTAAGTGGAGAAAGCAATCAGCCCCAGCATTTT. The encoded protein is CASSLSGESNQPQHF.

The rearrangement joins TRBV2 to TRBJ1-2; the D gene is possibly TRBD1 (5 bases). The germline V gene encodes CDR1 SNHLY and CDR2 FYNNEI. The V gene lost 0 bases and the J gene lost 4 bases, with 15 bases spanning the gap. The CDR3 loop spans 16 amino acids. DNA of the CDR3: TGTGCCAGCAGTGAAGCGCGGGGGGGACCAGTCTATGGCTACACCTTC. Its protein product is CASSEARGGPVYGYTF.

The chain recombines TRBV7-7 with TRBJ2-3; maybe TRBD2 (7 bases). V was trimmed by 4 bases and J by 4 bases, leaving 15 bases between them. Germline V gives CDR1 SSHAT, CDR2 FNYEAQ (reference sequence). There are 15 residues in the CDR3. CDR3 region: CASSSLGGGPDTQYF. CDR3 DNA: TGTGCCAGCAGCTCCTTAGGGGGGGGCCCAGATACGCAGTATTTT.

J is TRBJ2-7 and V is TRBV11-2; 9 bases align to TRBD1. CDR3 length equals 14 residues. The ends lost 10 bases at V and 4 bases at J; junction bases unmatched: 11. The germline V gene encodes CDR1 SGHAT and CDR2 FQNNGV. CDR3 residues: CATPQGANSYEQYF. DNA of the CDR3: TGTGCCACCCCACAGGGGGCGAACTCTTACGAGCAGTACTTC.

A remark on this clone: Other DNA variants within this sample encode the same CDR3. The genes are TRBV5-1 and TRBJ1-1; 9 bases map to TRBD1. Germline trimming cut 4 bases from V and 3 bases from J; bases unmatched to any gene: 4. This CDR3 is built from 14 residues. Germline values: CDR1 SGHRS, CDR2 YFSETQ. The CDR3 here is CASSPGQGDTEAFF. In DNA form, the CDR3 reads TGCGCCAGCAGCCCGGGACAGGGCGACACTGAAGCTTTCTTT.

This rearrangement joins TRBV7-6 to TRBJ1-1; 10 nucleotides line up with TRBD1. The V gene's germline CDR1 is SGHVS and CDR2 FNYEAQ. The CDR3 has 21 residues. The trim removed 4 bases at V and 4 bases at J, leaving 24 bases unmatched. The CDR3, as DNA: TGTGCCAGCAGCTATAATAACCCCCTAGTTCCTACCGGGACAGGGGCCACTGAAGCTTTCTTT. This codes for CASSYNNPLVPTGTGATEAFF.